The rows below give T cell receptor beta chains drawn from one sample of a study of cytomegalovirus exposure and HLA in healthy donors. Produced via immunoSEQ multiplex PCR; TCRdb's table is partial and in-frame only. The repertoire holds roughly 160,000 clones, with 70% to 90% as singletons. Sequenced input: PBMCs. These receptors were obtained from a woman in her thirties in good health and CMV-seronegative. Both conserved end residues are part of each CDR3. D genes are given only for firm matches. Clone size is not always given. Where it is, it says once, few, many or a class for expanded clones.

j_gene,v_gene,abundance,d_gene,len,CDR3aa,CDR3nt
TRBJ2-1,TRBV30,-,TRBD2,14,CAWRPAGGVNEQFF,TGTGCCTGGAGGCCAGCGGGAGGTGTAAATGAGCAGTTCTTC
TRBJ1-1,TRBV5-4,-,TRBD1,16,CASSVGGRGLETEAFF,TGTGCCAGCAGCGTCGGGGGCAGGGGGCTTGAAACTGAAGCTTTCTTT
TRBJ2-7,TRBV9,-,TRBD2,16,CASSVEGGASFAGQYF,TGTGCCAGCAGCGTAGAGGGAGGGGCTTCATTTGCGGGGCAGTACTTC
TRBJ1-2,TRBV28,-,TRBD1,19,CASNSKGSGGAFPHYGYTF,TGTGCCAGCAACTCCAAAGGGTCAGGGGGCGCGTTTCCCCACTATGGCTACACCTTC
TRBJ2-1,TRBV19,-,TRBD2,13,CASSIGWGGEQFF,TGTGCCAGTAGTATTGGGTGGGGGGGTGAGCAGTTCTTC
TRBJ2-3,TRBV28,-,TRBD2,15,CASSNERERTDTQYF,TGTGCCAGCAGCAATGAGCGGGAGCGCACAGATACGCAGTATTTT
TRBJ2-5,TRBV5-1,-,-,16,CASSVGGRRNSETQYF,TGCGCCAGCAGCGTAGGGGGACGCCGGAATTCCGAGACCCAGTACTTC
TRBJ2-1,TRBV7-7,-,TRBD2,18,CASSLGGRDSSSYNEQFF,TGTGCCAGCAGCTTGGGCGGGAGGGACTCGAGCTCCTACAATGAGCAGTTCTTC
TRBJ2-2,TRBV6-5,-,-,16,CVSSSGGRINTGELFF,TGTGTCAGCAGTTCTGGGGGCAGGATAAACACCGGGGAGCTGTTTTTT
TRBJ1-1,TRBV10-3,few,-,14,CAISESTVNTEAFF,TGTGCCATCAGTGAGTCTACGGTGAACACTGAAGCTTTCTTT
TRBJ2-1,TRBV4-1,-,-,15,CASSQVVLAIYEQFF,TGCGCCAGCAGCCAAGTCGTACTAGCTATCTATGAGCAGTTCTTC
TRBJ1-1,TRBV5-1,-,TRBD1,20,CASSWSSDRGPAAGNTEAFF,TGCGCCAGCAGCTGGTCCTCTGACAGGGGACCAGCCGCTGGGAACACTGAAGCTTTCTTT
TRBJ2-7,TRBV4-1,-,TRBD2,17,CASSRNDYSGRANEQYF,TGCGCCAGCAGCCGAAACGATTATAGCGGGAGAGCCAACGAGCAGTACTTC
TRBJ2-3,TRBV5-8,few,-,18,CASPPTPTQLVATDTQYF,TGTGCCAGCCCTCCCACTCCTACCCAACTAGTAGCTACGGATACGCAGTATTTT
TRBJ2-7,TRBV19,-,TRBD2,16,CASSRTGTSGTYEQYF,TGTGCCAGTAGTAGAACCGGGACTAGCGGGACCTACGAGCAGTACTTC
TRBJ2-1,TRBV21-1,-,-,13,CASSPGQGNPQFF,TGTGCCAGCAGCCCTGGACAGGGCAATCCCCAGTTCTTC
TRBJ1-4,TRBV5-1,-,-,16,CASSSGGAATNEKLFF,TGCGCCAGCAGCTCCGGAGGCGCAGCAACTAATGAAAAACTGTTTTTT
TRBJ2-7,TRBV18,-,TRBD2,17,CASSPLIGGGNTYEQYF,TGTGCCAGCTCACCACTGATCGGGGGGGGGAACACCTACGAGCAGTACTTC
TRBJ2-7,TRBV19,-,TRBD1,14,CASRRDRSTYEQYF,TGTGCCAGTAGAAGGGACAGGTCAACCTACGAGCAGTACTTC
TRBJ2-5,TRBV15,once,TRBD2,14,CATSRAAGEETQYF,TGTGCCACCAGCAGAGCGGCGGGAGAAGAGACCCAGTACTTC
TRBJ1-2,TRBV6-1,-,-,15,CASSEDGGARGGYTF,TGTGCCAGCAGTGAAGATGGGGGGGCGCGCGGTGGCTACACCTTC
TRBJ1-4,TRBV5-1,-,-,14,CASSLKGSGEKLFF,TGCGCCAGCAGCTTGAAGGGGTCTGGGGAAAAACTGTTTTTT
TRBJ1-5,TRBV29-1,-,-,12,CSVRRPGQPQHF,TGCAGCGTTCGCAGGCCCGGTCAGCCCCAGCATTTT
TRBJ1-1,TRBV4-2,few,TRBD1,14,CASRAATGGAEAFF,TGTGCCAGCAGGGCGGCGACAGGGGGTGCTGAAGCTTTCTTT
TRBJ2-7,TRBV5-1,-,-,15,CASSLAGAGSYEQYF,TGCGCCAGCAGCTTGGCAGGAGCGGGCTCCTACGAGCAGTACTTC
TRBJ2-7,TRBV5-4,-,-,14,CASSLSAGEDEQYF,TGTGCCAGCAGCCTTTCGGCAGGGGAAGACGAGCAGTACTTC
TRBJ2-1,TRBV5-1,-,TRBD2,18,CASSLGLAGGFSYNEQFF,TGCGCCAGCAGCTTGGGACTAGCGGGAGGGTTCTCCTACAATGAGCAGTTCTTC
TRBJ2-5,TRBV18,-,-,11,CASSPEETQYF,TGTGCCAGCTCACCAGAGGAGACCCAGTACTTC
TRBJ1-2,TRBV2,few,-,13,CAIYTGQIYGYTF,TGTGCCATCTACACAGGACAGATCTATGGCTACACCTTC
TRBJ2-3,TRBV11-2,-,TRBD1,16,CASRGNGTASTDTQYF,TGTGCCAGCAGAGGAAATGGGACAGCTAGCACAGATACGCAGTATTTT
TRBJ2-5,TRBV10-1,-,-,14,CASSRAAGQETQYF,TGCGCCAGCAGTAGGGCCGCGGGACAAGAGACCCAGTACTTC
TRBJ1-5,TRBV2,once,TRBD1,15,CASSKDRVEGQPQHF,TGTGCCAGCAGCAAGGACAGGGTGGAAGGTCAGCCCCAGCATTTT
TRBJ2-1,TRBV7-2,-,TRBD1,15,CASSADRGRYNEQFF,TGTGCCAGCAGCGCGGACAGGGGGCGTTACAATGAGCAGTTCTTC
TRBJ2-3,TRBV19,-,TRBD2,14,CASSLGLAKDTQYF,TGTGCCAGTAGCCTCGGACTAGCCAAAGATACGCAGTATTTT
TRBJ2-7,TRBV2,few,-,15,CASSEALTGRDEQYF,TGTGCCAGCAGTGAAGCGCTCACCGGTCGGGACGAGCAGTACTTC
TRBJ2-1,TRBV2,-,-,13,CASNGIYNERQFF,TGTGCCAGCAACGGAATCTACAATGAGCGGCAGTTCTTC
TRBJ1-2,TRBV5-5,-,TRBD1,15,CASSLNLDRYYGYTF,TGTGCCAGCAGCCTCAACCTGGACAGGTACTATGGCTACACCTTC
TRBJ1-5,TRBV19,-,TRBD1,14,CASSTTQGARPQHF,TGTGCCAGTAGTACGACGCAGGGGGCGCGACCCCAGCATTTT
TRBJ2-7,TRBV11-2,-,-,12,CASSRGAGEQYF,TGTGCCAGCAGCCGGGGGGCCGGGGAGCAGTACTTC
TRBJ2-6,TRBV30,once,-,17,CAWSVLGTNSGANVLTF,TGTGCCTGGAGTGTACTAGGCACTAACTCTGGGGCCAACGTCCTGACTTTC
TRBJ2-5,TRBV9,-,TRBD2,17,CASSVGRLAVYQETQYF,TGTGCCAGCAGCGTAGGGAGGCTAGCGGTTTACCAAGAGACCCAGTACTTC
TRBJ2-1,TRBV28,once,TRBD2,15,CASSLSGSSYNEQFF,TGTGCCAGCAGTTTAAGCGGGAGCTCCTACAATGAGCAGTTCTTC
TRBJ1-1,TRBV5-1,few,TRBD1,13,CASSYRGNTEAFF,TGCGCCAGCAGCTACAGGGGGAACACTGAAGCTTTCTTT
TRBJ2-7,TRBV6-6,-,TRBD2,15,CASSYGGGVAGDQYF,TGTGCCAGCAGTTATGGGGGTGGGGTAGCGGGGGATCAGTACTTC
TRBJ1-1,TRBV7-9,-,-,12,CASSLPGGGAFF,TGTGCCAGCAGCTTACCGGGGGGGGGAGCTTTCTTT
TRBJ1-1,TRBV6-5,-,-,13,CASSYGQPKEAFF,TGTGCCAGCAGTTACGGGCAGCCCAAAGAAGCTTTCTTT
TRBJ2-7,TRBV19,-,-,16,CASSIVSSGGGYEQYF,TGTGCCAGTAGTATAGTAAGTAGCGGAGGCGGGTACGAGCAGTACTTC
TRBJ2-6,TRBV9,-,-,21,CASSPGGKLTGANSGANVLTF,TGTGCCAGCAGCCCGGGCGGAAAACTGACAGGAGCCAACTCTGGGGCCAACGTCCTGACTTTC
TRBJ2-2,TRBV5-6,-,-,14,CASSLAWQGEELFF,TGTGCCAGCAGCTTGGCCTGGCAGGGTGAGGAGCTGTTTTTT
TRBJ2-7,TRBV19,-,TRBD2,20,CASSIGTSGGTSGGAYEQYF,TGTGCCAGTAGTATCGGGACATCGGGCGGGACTAGCGGGGGGGCCTACGAGCAGTACTTC